This T cell receptor (beta chain) was sequenced for a study of cytomegalovirus exposure and HLA in healthy donors (dated by TCRdb to about 2017). About the investigation overall: In an earlier analysis of roughly 590 of the donors, 250 to 300 Gb of sequence data and 100 million or so unique TCR beta sequences from 150 million to 200 million T cells were reported. All discovery cohort repertoires had been generated on a single sequencing platform. Alongside the repertoire data, information on donor age, sex, ethnicity and CMV serostatus was compiled. HLA typing included class I and class II loci at four-digit resolution. The study was designed to test whether signatures of past pathogen exposure could be identified by cataloging public T cell receptors. In a later genetic analysis, genome-wide SNP genotypes for about 65% of the roughly 670 donors were used, and that subset was treated as a discovery cohort. About 280 gigabases of sequencing data and roughly 80 million unique TCR sequences made up an early release that covered approximately 620 HLA-typed donors. Among the roughly 400 genotyped donors, approximately 76% belonged to the genetic ancestry cluster associated with self-reported Caucasian donors. High-throughput TCR immunosequencing, statistical association of individual TCRs with disease status, and machine learning were combined to predict cytomegalovirus infection status. Typing coverage varied by locus: 629-630 donors for A, B, C, DRB1 and DQB1; approximately 520 for DQA1; about 590 for DPA1; roughly 470 for DPB1. A few DR-DQ haplotypes were treated as single units for association and clustering because of strong linkage in the cohort. The T cell repertoires of around 670 subjects were profiled by immunosequencing and related to cytomegalovirus serostatus. On average, 235,054 unique TCR beta nucleotide sequences were sequenced per donor among more than 350 genotyped donors of the cohort, with 15% to 20% of those sequences being non-productive. A separate validation cohort of approximately 120 different subjects was used in addition to the 666-subject first cohort. In the later analysis, no new phenotypic data were used to find candidate immune exposures; instead, reliance was placed on TCR beta sequences and their occurrence across donors. To decide whether each TCR beta V gene segment behaved as functional or pseudogenic, an earlier analysis of some 600 of the donors relied on high-throughput TCR beta sequencing. In a later analysis, previously published TCR beta repertoires from 550 to 700 donors were re-analyzed and high-resolution HLA genotyping was added so that TCR occurrence patterns could be studied.

Findings and caveats that apply to the study as a whole: A later analysis found that most CMV-associated TCR beta chains appeared HLA-restricted, with HLA associations seemingly driven largely by CMV exposure. Sequencing depth was assumed to be roughly uniform across donors in the presence/absence analyses, though that assumption may not hold. In a later analysis, 16,951 TCR beta sequences were associated with specific HLA alleles at a false discovery rate of 0.05. In this cohort, only TCR beta chains were sequenced, and detectable features were limited by the absence of alpha or paired-chain data. In a later analysis, HLA-associated TCR beta chains were found to be more clonally expanded and to have lower generation probabilities than equally common non-associated chains. Cytomegalovirus status was reported to be diagnosed by the classifier with high specificity and sensitivity in both the original and validation cohorts. In a later genetic analysis, a missense DCLRE1C variant was associated with V-gene and J-gene trimming of TCR beta chains, and the association was replicated in an independent cohort. The sequencing pipeline was judged likely to have produced a cluster of highly shared sequence variants as a technical artifact. Across donors, most TCR sequences were observed very rarely, whereas some public TCRs were present in many individuals. Compared with the roughly 700-donor mean, donors in an Asian-associated ancestry cluster had fewer N-insertions in productive TCRs, according to a later genetic analysis. Linkage disequilibrium might explain the correlated functional status among segregating V segments, but an unknown experimental factor could not be excluded. When HLA alleles, especially DR and DQ, strongly co-occurred, attributing TCR associations to individual alleles was difficult. A few of the identified cytomegalovirus-associated TCR beta chains were confirmed in vitro to be specific for cytomegalovirus antigens. An earlier analysis of approximately 570 of the donors showed that most TCR beta V segments appeared in productive rearrangements either about 87% or about 30% of the time, which broadly matched IMGT annotations. The 87-base-pair reads could not distinguish some IMGT-functional V segments, including TRBV6-2 and TRBV6-3, so those segments were excluded. In a later analysis, TCR association rates were found to vary across HLA loci, with the most associated TCRs seen for DRB1 alleles and the fewest for HLA-C alleles. Because some donors lacked HLA typing at each locus, the association tests relied only on the typed subset. The only immune exposure information available for the cohort was CMV serostatus. Because counts were too low, seventeen rarely observed V segments, including chromosome 9 orphons, were excluded from the earlier analysis of under 650 of the donors. According to a later analysis, parvovirus B19, influenza, CMV and Epstein-Barr virus appeared linked to several top co-occurrence clusters. A total of some 180 TCR beta chains were listed by the study as associated with cytomegalovirus. The authors suggested that the approach could potentially be generalized to other disease states and immunological phenotypes. A further reported finding was that TCR beta sequences accurately predicted the HLA-A and HLA-B alleles for most subjects in the first cohort.

The cohort consisted of hundreds of healthy bone marrow donors. At the time of sampling, every cohort member was nominally healthy, though immune exposures that went unrecorded were likely present. The donor tested CMV seropositive and was one of the 289 seropositive cohort members. A peripheral blood sample was collected from each donor, and TCR beta sequencing was performed on peripheral blood mononuclear cells. Genomic DNA extraction from the blood cell samples was performed with the Qiagen DNeasy Blood Extraction Kit. Receptor amplification or capture employed the immunoSEQ multiplex PCR assay. The multiplex PCR relied on a mix of 60 forward primers for TCR Vbeta segments and 13 reverse primers for TCR Jbeta segments. The CDR3 region of rearranged TCR beta genes was amplified from genomic DNA with a multiplex PCR assay. The Illumina HiSeq System was used to sequence the amplified TCR beta libraries as 87-base-pair reads. Turning to the authors' computational methods: A later analysis counted tens of millions of unique TCR beta chains across the 670 or so repertoires, and around 9.9 million of these chains were shared by at least two donors. Raw reads were error-corrected and collapsed into unique sequences by a nearest-neighbor algorithm in which closely related sequences were merged to remove PCR and sequencing errors. To assign V, D and J gene segments, CDR3 sequences were aligned to IMGT reference sequences. For a sequence to be retained, at least a six-nucleotide match to both a V gene segment and a J gene segment was required. A rearrangement was called productive if the CDR3 had no stop codons and remained in frame with V and J, and every other rearrangement was called non-productive. CDR3 was defined by IMGT convention, running from the second conserved V-encoded cysteine to the conserved J-encoded phenylalanine. Sequences without an unambiguous match to a single V gene segment were excluded from the earlier analysis of a few hundred of the donors. An earlier analysis of under 750 of the donors called V segments functional above 56.7% productive rearrangements and segregating when the between-donor standard deviation exceeded 5%. A statistical classification framework was developed to diagnose cytomegalovirus status using the catalog of TCR beta chain sequences. In a later analysis, V and J genes were assigned by comparing TCR nucleotide sequences against IMGT/GENE-DB human TR gene sequences. A later analysis assigned CDR3 sequences and most-parsimonious VDJ recombination scenarios with the TCRdist pipeline. In a later analysis, every TCR beta chain was defined by the combination of its CDR3 amino acid sequence and its V-gene family, and reads without a unique V-gene family were dropped. A later analysis removed 592 highly shared, low-generation-probability nucleotide sequences to deal with suspected cross-contamination and a sequencing artifact. In a later analysis, a clonal expansion index for each public chain was calculated from normalized within-repertoire ranks of inferred template counts. A later analysis computed generation probabilities with a VDJ recombination model fitted to out-of-frame rearrangements, and checked the results against IGoR. In a later analysis, TCR-TCR, TCR-HLA and TCR-CMV co-occurrence was scored with hypergeometric tests, and a repertoire-size bias correction was applied to TCR pairs. To estimate false discovery rates, a later analysis permuted the HLA or CMV assignments 20 times. In a later analysis, co-occurring TCRs were grouped with DBSCAN, and TCRdist sequence similarity was added when clustering was performed within HLA-allele-positive subsets. Repertoires with fewer than 30,000 or more than 120,000 public chains were left out of co-occurrence clustering, as were five repertoires with anomalous nucleotide sharing. Sourced from immuneACCESS, this table was stored by TCRdb with only in-frame sequences that have V and J called. A share of the clones is absent; for the studies checked, an unresolved V gene accounts for under half, and the remainder has no known explanation. V, J and clone size derive from that table, while D and trimming were established from the DNA sequence. The sample table records 160,000 or so clones; roughly four fifths of these occur just once. The top ten constitute 4.9% of the sample.

As to this clone: Its specific antigen is unknown. It has no much larger one-base neighbor in the sample; base qualities were not kept.

From its cysteine to its phenylalanine, the CDR3 spans 18 amino acids. Only the CDR3 region is kept as DNA, spanning 54 bases read in frame from base 1. Based on the germline V gene, the CDR1 and CDR2 sequences are SGHDT and YYEEEE. Germline trimming amounts to 0 bases on V and 2 bases on J, with 10 as the count of junction bases outside the gene matches. The receptor's source is a woman younger than 30 in good health and CMV-seropositive. What was sequenced was PBMCs. The V gene is TRBV5-6 and the J gene is TRBJ2-4; TRBD2 fits 8 bases in the junction. For the CDR3, the sequence is CASSLAFGGAGPKNIQYF. The nucleotides are TGTGCCAGCAGCTTGGCATTCGGGGGGGCCGGGCCCAAAAACATTCAGTACTTC.